This is a list of T cell receptor beta chains from one sample in a study of T cell responses to AZD1222 COVID-19 vaccine. Clones were sequenced by immunoSEQ multiplex PCR, and TCRdb holds only the in-frame ones, with some missing. The table lists approximately 68,000 clones, more than 75% of them singletons. This sample comprised peripheral blood, obtained 28 days after the second dose of the MenACWY control vaccine. All receptors derive from an adult who received the MenACWY meningococcal vaccine as a control. The CDR3 runs from the conserved cysteine through the conserved F or W. Each record gives: J gene, D gene, clone size, V gene, CDR3 protein. D genes are given only for firm matches. Not all rows give a size; the values are once, few, many and, for expanded clones, a class.

TRBJ1-2 . . TRBV28 CASSFGQRNGYTF
TRBJ2-7 TRBD2 . TRBV7-2 CASSLLAGGGEQYF
TRBJ1-2 . . TRBV23-1 CASSHSGPYGYTF
TRBJ2-7 . once TRBV20-1 CSATDPRGAYEQYF
TRBJ1-3 . . TRBV18 CASSPPFPGGGNTIYF
TRBJ1-1 TRBD1 . TRBV11-2 CASSLDGTGAQNTEAFF
TRBJ1-2 . . TRBV19 CASSKAGVNYGYTF
TRBJ2-5 . . TRBV15 CATSRGPFASSETQYF
TRBJ1-5 . once TRBV21-1 CASSKVSRDSTYSNQPQHF
TRBJ1-4 . . TRBV6-5 CASSRDGLNEKLFF
TRBJ1-1 TRBD1 . TRBV6-5 CASSWAGTGNTEAFF
TRBJ2-2 . . TRBV2 CASSEEGYNTGELFF
TRBJ2-5 . . TRBV2 CASRRIETQYF
TRBJ2-3 TRBD1 . TRBV6-1 CASSEGDRSTDTQYF
TRBJ2-7 . . TRBV3-1/TRBV3-2 CASSQEGVAYEQYF
TRBJ1-2 . . TRBV2 CASSQGRAASYGYTF
TRBJ2-7 TRBD1 . TRBV5-4 CASSPLTGASYEQYF
TRBJ1-6 TRBD1 . TRBV30 CAWGPTGSNSPLHF
TRBJ2-5 . . TRBV9 CASSWLGPETQYF
TRBJ1-2 . . TRBV5-4 CASRQDGSPGYTF
TRBJ1-5 . . TRBV3-1/TRBV3-2 CASSQAGEDQPQHF
TRBJ2-3 TRBD2 . TRBV7-3 CASSSGLAGSPSTDTQYF
TRBJ1-1 . . TRBV7-9 CASSLQNTEAFF
TRBJ2-7 . . TRBV19 CASSPPGGSYEQYF
TRBJ1-5 . . TRBV28 CASSTPRGGVNQPQHF
TRBJ1-5 TRBD1 . TRBV6-1 CASSGDRGWGNQPQHF